This T cell receptor (beta chain) was sequenced in a study of blood T cell repertoires in COVID-19. Study background: Whether acute or convalescent, the COVID-19 samples came from the United States, Italy and Spain.

TCRdb keeps only in-frame clones here, not all; method: immunoSEQ multiplex PCR. The sample includes about 130,000 clones, around 86% of them seen just once. The origin of this receptor is a man aged 35-49 years with active or convalescent COVID-19. Input material: peripheral blood.

The CDR3 loop reads CASSETGQETQYF. The CDR3 DNA follows: TGTGCCAGCAGTGAAACGGGTCAAGAGACCCAGTACTTC. V usage is TRBV2 and J usage is TRBJ2-5; D remains ambiguous. The CDR3 covers 13 residues. Trimming stripped 2 bases from V and 2 bases from J, with 6 bases between. In germline, CDR1 is SNHLY, CDR2 FYNNEI. The variable domain in full, completed from reference TRBV2 and TRBJ2-5, reads EPEVTQTPSHQVTQMGQEVILRCVPISNHLYFYWYRQILGQKVEFLVSFYNNEISEKSEIFDDQFSVERPDGSNFTLKIRSTKLEDSAMYFCASSETGQETQYFGPGTRLLVL.